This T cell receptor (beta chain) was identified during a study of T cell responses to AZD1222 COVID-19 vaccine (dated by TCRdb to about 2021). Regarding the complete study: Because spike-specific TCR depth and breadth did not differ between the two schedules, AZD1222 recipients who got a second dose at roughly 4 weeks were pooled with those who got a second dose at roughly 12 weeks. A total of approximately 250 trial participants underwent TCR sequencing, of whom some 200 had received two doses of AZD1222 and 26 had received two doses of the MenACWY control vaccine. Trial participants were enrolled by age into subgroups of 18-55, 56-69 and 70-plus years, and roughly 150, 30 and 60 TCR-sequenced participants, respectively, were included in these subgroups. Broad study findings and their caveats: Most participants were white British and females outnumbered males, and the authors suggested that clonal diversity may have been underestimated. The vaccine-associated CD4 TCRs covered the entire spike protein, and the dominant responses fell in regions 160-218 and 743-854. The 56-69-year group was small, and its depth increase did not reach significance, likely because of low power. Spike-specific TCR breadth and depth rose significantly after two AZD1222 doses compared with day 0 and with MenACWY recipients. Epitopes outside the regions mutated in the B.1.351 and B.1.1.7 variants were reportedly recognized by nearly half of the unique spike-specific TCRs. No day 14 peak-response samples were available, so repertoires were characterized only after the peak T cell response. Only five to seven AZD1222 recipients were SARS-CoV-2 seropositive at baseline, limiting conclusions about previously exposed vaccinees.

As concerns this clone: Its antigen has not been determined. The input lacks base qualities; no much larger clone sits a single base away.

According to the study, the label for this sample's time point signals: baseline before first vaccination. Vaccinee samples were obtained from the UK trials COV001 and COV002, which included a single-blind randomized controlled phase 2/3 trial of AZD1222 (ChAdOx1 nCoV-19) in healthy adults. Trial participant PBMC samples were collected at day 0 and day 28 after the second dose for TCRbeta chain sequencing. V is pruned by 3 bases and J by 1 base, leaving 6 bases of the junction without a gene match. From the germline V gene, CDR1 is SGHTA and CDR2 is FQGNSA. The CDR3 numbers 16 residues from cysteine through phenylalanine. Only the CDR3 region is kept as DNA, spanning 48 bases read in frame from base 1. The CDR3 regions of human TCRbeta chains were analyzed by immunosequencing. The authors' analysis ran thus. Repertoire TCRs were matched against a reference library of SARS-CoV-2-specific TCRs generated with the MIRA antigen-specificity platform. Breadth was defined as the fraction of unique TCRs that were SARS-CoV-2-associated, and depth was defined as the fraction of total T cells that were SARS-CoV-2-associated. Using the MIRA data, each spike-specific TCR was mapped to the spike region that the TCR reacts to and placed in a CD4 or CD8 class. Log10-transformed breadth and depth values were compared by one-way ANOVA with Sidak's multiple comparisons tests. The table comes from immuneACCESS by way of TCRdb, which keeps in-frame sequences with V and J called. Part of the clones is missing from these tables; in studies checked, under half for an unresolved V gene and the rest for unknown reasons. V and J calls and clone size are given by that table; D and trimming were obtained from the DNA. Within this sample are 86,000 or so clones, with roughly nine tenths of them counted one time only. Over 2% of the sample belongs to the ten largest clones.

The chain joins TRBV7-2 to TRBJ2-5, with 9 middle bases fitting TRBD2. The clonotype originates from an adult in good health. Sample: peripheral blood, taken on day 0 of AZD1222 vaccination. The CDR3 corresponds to CASSFLGRGGQETQYF. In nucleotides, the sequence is TGTGCCAGCAGCTTCCTGGGGCGGGGGGGCCAAGAGACCCAGTACTTC.